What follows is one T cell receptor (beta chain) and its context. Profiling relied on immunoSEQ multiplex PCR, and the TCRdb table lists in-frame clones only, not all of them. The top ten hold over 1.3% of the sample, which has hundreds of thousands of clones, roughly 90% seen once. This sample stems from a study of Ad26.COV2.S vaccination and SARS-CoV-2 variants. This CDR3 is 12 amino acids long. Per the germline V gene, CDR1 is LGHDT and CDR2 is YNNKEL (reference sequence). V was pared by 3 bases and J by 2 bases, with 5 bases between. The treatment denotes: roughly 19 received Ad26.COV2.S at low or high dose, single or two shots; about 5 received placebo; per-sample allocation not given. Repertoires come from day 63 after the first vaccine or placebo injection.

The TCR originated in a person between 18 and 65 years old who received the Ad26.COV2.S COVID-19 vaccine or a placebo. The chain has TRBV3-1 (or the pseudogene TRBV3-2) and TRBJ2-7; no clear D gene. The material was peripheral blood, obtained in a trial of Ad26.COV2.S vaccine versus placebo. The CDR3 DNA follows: TGTGCCAGCAGCCAGAGCCCCTACGAGCAGTACTTC. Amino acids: CASSQSPYEQYF.